Sequencing of this TCR beta chain was carried out in a study of Graves' ophthalmopathy and Graves' hyperthyroidism. Study results and limitations: Among thyroid clonotypes expanded above 0.001 frequency, most also appeared in blood.

The study amplified TCR beta CDR3 regions using RNA transcripts. RT-PCR was first run with HTBI primers, then multiplex PCR in a second round. TCRdb re-analysed the multiplex PCR reads in MiXCR, keeping a single row per CDR3 protein. The sample records about 740,000 distinct CDR3 sequences, about 44% being singletons. The CDR3 has 14 residues. In germline, CDR1 is SNHLY, CDR2 FYNNEI. Trimming at V came to 10 bases and at J to 5 bases, leaving 12 bases not matched to a gene. This clonotype came up many times. What it binds is unknown. Excluded were patients with other autoimmune diseases, uncontrolled infections, pregnancy or lactation. As the starting material, roughly 9.8 ml of fresh peripheral blood yielded the PBMCs.

This receptor was obtained from an adult man with Graves' ophthalmopathy. The genes are TRBV2 and TRBJ2-5, with 8 bases that match TRBD2. Sequenced input: peripheral blood. For the CDR3, the DNA is TGTGCCACCAGGACTAGCCCGACCGTGGAGACCCAGTACTTC. It translates to CATRTSPTVETQYF.